This T cell receptor beta chain came from a study of OX40 agonist ivuxolimab in advanced cancers. Method: immunoSEQ multiplex PCR; TCRdb's copy keeps in-frame clones and lacks some. The profile shows about 91,000 clones, 80% to 90% of them singletons. Germline V gene data show CDR1 as GTSNPN and CDR2 as SVGIG (reference sequence). The V end was cut by 4 bases, the J end by 2 bases, with 15 bases between. The CDR3 has 14 amino acids. The rearrangement uses TRBV30 and TRBJ2-7; tentatively, D is TRBD2 (6 bases). The sample was CD4+ or CD8+ T cells sorted from blood, taken in a trial of the OX40 agonist ivuxolimab. The sequence was collected from an adult with an advanced solid tumor such as melanoma, head and neck, liver or kidney cancer. The CDR3 region is CAWTQRGLAYEQYF. For the CDR3, the DNA is TGTGCCTGGACCCAACGGGGACTGGCCTACGAGCAGTACTTC.